The T cell receptor beta chain described here comes from a study of identical twins. TCRdb ran MiXCR on the 5' RACE reads and lists one entry per CDR3 protein. The sample contains 250,000 to 300,000 distinct CDR3 sequences, approximately 8.6% of which appear only once. CDR3 length equals 16 residues. Germline values: CDR1 SGDLS, CDR2 YYNGEE. V gave up 4 bases and J gave up 0 bases; unmatched junction bases: 3. This clonotype has a handful of counts. The same sample was also used in a study of yellow fever vaccine responses in identical twins.

The sequenced sample consisted of CD8+ T cells sorted from blood. This TCR came from a woman aged 18-29 years in good health. The chain combines TRBV9 with TRBJ2-2, with TRBD2 matching 10 bases. The CDR3 loop is CASSQTSGTNTGELFF. The CDR3 DNA reads TGTGCCAGCAGCCAAACTAGCGGGACGAACACCGGGGAGCTGTTTTTT. Full variable domain (missing parts from reference TRBV9 and TRBJ2-2): DSGVTQTPKHLITATGQRVTLRCSPRSGDLSVYWYQQSLDQGLQFLIQYYNGEERAKGNILERFSAQQFPDLHSELNLSSLELGDSALYFCASSQTSGTNTGELFFGEGSRLTVL.